This TCR beta chain was obtained from a study of T-cell reconstitution after alpha-beta-depleted transplantation in children. It was with unique molecular identifiers that the TCRbeta library was prepared. TCRdb analysed the PCR reads with MiXCR anew, one entry per CDR3 protein. The sample holds 350,000 to 450,000 distinct CDR3 sequences, 20% seen once. This clonotype was seen at least ten times. The CDR3 covers 13 residues. Trimming cost V 3 bases and J 2 bases, with 7 bases left between them. V usage is TRBV12-3 or TRBV12-4 and J usage is TRBJ2-5; no clear D. This TCR was sampled from a human donor who donated a stem cell graft to a child with acute myeloid leukemia. The sample consisted of PBMCs from the stem cell graft donor, taken from the stem cell graft. CDR3 region: CASSFFQQETQYF. CDR3 nucleotides: TGTGCCAGCAGTTTTTTCCAACAAGAGACCCAGTACTTC.